The rows below give T cell receptor beta chains drawn from one sample of a study of T cell responses to AZD1222 COVID-19 vaccine. The table came from immunoSEQ multiplex PCR; TCRdb's copy has only in-frame clones and leaves some out. Among roughly 100,000 clones, about 81% were seen once, and the ten largest hold approximately 5%. The sequencing here drew on peripheral blood, taken on day 0 of AZD1222 vaccination. The receptors come from an adult in good health. The CDR3 runs from the conserved cysteine through the conserved F or W. Each record gives: J gene, V gene, CDR3 protein.

>TRBJ2-1|TRBV11-2
CASSLDGGGEQFF
>TRBJ2-7|TRBV29-1
CSASQGNEQYF
>TRBJ1-6|TRBV15
CATSSVHWTGTNSPLHF
>TRBJ1-2|TRBV12-3/TRBV12-4
CASSRGHYGYTF
>TRBJ1-1|TRBV9
CASSPMPGNTEAFF
>TRBJ2-5|TRBV9
CASSVGSDSSWETQYF
>TRBJ1-1|TRBV5-4
CASSQPRNTEAFF
>TRBJ1-1|TRBV7-2
CASSLSNSEAFF
>TRBJ1-6|TRBV3-1/TRBV3-2
CASSHRGFGSPLHF
>TRBJ2-1|TRBV3-1/TRBV3-2
CASSQERLGLGHNEQFF
>TRBJ1-1|TRBV6-1
CASSERGRVTEAFF
>TRBJ2-7|TRBV19
CASSISLAGGRRLYAAYEQYF
>TRBJ2-7|TRBV10-3
CAISGASVGLAGGPSSYEQYF
>TRBJ2-7|TRBV7-2
CASSLDSGGAQYEQYF
>TRBJ1-2|TRBV6-1
CASSHTGAADGYTF
>TRBJ2-5|TRBV7-9
CASSPAQAETQYF
>TRBJ2-5|TRBV5-1
CASSLGQGGETQYF
>TRBJ2-5|TRBV10-3
CAISESTSAETQYF
>TRBJ1-2|TRBV19
CASAYGFGYTF
>TRBJ2-7|TRBV18
CASSPGAPTYEQYF
>TRBJ1-4|TRBV5-4
CASSLLGEKLFF
>TRBJ2-3|TRBV12-2
CASRLDKQCTDTQYF
>TRBJ1-3|TRBV6-6
CASSRQGSVGSGNTIYF
>TRBJ2-3|TRBV19
CASSIGITDTQYF
>TRBJ2-7|TRBV3-1/TRBV3-2
CASSIQPRDGESYEQYF
>TRBJ2-1|TRBV29-1
CSVEAQVDEQFF
>TRBJ2-3|TRBV4-2
CASSPRDRGTDTQYF
>TRBJ2-3|TRBV7-2
CASSFDRTDTQYF
>TRBJ1-1|TRBV7-8
CASSATEGHTEAFF
>TRBJ2-1|TRBV6-2/TRBV6-3
CASSYLWRGGNEQFF
>TRBJ2-3|TRBV9
CASSATRGGTDTQYF
>TRBJ2-1|TRBV30
CAWTAPRGPSSYNEQFF
>TRBJ2-4|TRBV5-4
CASSIQQGAKNIQYF